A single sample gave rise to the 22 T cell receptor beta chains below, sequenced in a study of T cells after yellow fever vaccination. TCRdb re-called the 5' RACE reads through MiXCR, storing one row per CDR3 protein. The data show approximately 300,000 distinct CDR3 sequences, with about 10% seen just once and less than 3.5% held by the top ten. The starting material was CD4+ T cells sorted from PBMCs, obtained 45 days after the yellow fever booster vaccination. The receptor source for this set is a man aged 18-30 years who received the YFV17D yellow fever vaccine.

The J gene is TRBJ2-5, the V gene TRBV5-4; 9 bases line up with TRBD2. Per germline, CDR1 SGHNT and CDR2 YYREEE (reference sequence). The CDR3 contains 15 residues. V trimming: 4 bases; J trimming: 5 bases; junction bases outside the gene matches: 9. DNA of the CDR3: TGTGCCAGCAGCCTAGCGGGGAGCGGGATGGAGACCCAGTACTTC. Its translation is CASSLAGSGMETQYF.

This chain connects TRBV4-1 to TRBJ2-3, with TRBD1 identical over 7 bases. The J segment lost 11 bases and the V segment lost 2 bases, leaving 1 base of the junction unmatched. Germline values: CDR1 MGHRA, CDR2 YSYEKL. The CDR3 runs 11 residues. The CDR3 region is CASSQRQGQYF. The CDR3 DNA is TGCGCCAGCAGCCAACGACAGGGGCAGTATTTT.

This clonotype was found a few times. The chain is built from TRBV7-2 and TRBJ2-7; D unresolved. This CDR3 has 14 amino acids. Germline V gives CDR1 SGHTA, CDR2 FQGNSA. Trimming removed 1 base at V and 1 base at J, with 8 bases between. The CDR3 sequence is CASSLGAGSYEQYV. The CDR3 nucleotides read TGTGCCAGCAGCTTAGGGGCAGGATCCTACGAGCAGTACGTC.

The CDR3 sequence is CASSPGLASGELFF. CDR3 sequence (DNA): TGTGCCAGCAGCCCGGGACTAGCGAGCGGGGAGCTGTTTTTT. The rearrangement uses TRBV3-1 and TRBJ2-2; 10 bases line up with TRBD2. Germline V CDR1 and CDR2: LGHDT, YNNKEL (reference sequence). V was clipped by 4 bases and J by 7 bases; unmatched bases: 3. The CDR3 is made up of 14 amino acids.

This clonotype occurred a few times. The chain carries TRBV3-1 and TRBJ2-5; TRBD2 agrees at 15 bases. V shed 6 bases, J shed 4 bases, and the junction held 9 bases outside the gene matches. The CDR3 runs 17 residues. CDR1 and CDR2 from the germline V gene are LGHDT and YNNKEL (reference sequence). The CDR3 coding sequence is TGTGCCAGCAGTCTGATTGGACTAGCGGGGGGGAGAGAGACCCAGTACTTC. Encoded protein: CASSLIGLAGGRETQYF.

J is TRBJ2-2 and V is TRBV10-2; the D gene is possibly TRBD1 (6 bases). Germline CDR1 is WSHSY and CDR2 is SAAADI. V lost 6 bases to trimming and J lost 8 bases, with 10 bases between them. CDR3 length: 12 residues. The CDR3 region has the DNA TGCGCCAGCAGCACAGGGCCTGGGGAGCTGTTTTTT. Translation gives CASSTGPGELFF.

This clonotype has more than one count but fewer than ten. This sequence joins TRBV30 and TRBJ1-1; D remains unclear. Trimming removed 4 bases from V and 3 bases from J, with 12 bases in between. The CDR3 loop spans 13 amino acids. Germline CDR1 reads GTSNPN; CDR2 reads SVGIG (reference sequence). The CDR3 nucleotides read TGTGCCTGGACTACCCTATCGGACACTGAAGCTTTCTTT. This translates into CAWTTLSDTEAFF.

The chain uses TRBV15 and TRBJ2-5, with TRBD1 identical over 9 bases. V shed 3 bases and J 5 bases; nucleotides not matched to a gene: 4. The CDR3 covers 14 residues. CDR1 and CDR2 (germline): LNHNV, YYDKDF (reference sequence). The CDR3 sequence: CATSSTGGWETQYF. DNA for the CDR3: TGTGCCACCAGCAGTACAGGGGGCTGGGAGACCCAGTACTTC.

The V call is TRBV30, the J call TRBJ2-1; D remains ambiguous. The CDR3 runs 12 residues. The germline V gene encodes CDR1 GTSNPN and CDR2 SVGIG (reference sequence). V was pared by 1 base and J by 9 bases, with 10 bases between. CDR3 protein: CAWSDQAAEQFF. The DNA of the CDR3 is TGTGCCTGGAGTGACCAGGCGGCTGAGCAGTTCTTC.

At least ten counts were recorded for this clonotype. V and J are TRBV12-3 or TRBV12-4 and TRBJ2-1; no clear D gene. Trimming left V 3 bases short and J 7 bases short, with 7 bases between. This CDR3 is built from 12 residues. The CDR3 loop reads CASSLIPNEQFF. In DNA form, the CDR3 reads TGTGCCAGCAGTTTGATCCCGAATGAGCAGTTCTTC.

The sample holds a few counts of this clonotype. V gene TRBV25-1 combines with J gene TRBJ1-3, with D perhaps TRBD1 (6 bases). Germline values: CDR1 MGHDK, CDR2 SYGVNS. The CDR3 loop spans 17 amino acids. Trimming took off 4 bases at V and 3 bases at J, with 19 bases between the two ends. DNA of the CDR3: TGTGCCAGCAGTGCCCGGCTCGGCAGGGGATTTGGAAACACCATATATTTT. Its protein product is CASSARLGRGFGNTIYF.

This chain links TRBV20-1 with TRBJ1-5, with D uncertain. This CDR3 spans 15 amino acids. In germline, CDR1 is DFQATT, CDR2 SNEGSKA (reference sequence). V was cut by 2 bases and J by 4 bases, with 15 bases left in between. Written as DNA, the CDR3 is TGCAGTGCTAGACTACCCGGACGGGCGAATCAGCCCCAGCATTTT. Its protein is CSARLPGRANQPQHF.

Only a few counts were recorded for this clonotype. Here the CDR3 reads CASSPTGRGEETQYF. The CDR3 bases are TGCGCCAGCAGTCCGACAGGGCGAGGGGAAGAGACCCAGTACTTC. The chain links TRBV5-1 to TRBJ2-5; 7 positions match TRBD1. The ends lost 5 bases at V and 3 bases at J; junction bases unmatched: 10. Germline CDR1 and CDR2: SGHRS and YFSETQ. CDR3 length: 15 amino acids.

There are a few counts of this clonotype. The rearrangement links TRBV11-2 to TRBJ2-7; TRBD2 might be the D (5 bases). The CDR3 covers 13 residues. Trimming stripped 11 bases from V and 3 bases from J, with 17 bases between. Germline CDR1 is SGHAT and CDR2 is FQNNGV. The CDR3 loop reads CASSSGMDYEQYF. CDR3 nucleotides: TGTGCCTCCTCATCGGGGATGGACTACGAGCAGTACTTC.

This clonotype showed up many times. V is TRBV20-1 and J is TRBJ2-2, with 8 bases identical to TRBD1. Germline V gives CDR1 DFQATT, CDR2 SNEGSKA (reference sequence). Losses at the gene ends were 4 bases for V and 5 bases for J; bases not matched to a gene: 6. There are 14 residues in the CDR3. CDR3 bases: TGCAGTGCTATCGGACAGGGACGTACCGGGGAGCTGTTTTTT. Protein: CSAIGQGRTGELFF.

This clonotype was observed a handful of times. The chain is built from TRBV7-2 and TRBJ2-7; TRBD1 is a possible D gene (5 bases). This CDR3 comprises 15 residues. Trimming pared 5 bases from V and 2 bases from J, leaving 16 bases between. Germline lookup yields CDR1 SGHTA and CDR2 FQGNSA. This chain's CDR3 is CASSRQPTGPYEQYF. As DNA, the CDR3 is TGTGCCAGCAGCCGACAGCCGACGGGCCCCTACGAGCAGTACTTC.

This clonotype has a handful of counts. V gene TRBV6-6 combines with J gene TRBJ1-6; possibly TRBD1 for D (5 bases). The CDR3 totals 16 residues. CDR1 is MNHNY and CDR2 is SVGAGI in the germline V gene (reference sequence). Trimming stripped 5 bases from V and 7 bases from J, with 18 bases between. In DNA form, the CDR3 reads TGTGCCAGCAGTAGGGGACCTCGGGGTAACAATTCACCCCTCCACTTT. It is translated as CASSRGPRGNNSPLHF.

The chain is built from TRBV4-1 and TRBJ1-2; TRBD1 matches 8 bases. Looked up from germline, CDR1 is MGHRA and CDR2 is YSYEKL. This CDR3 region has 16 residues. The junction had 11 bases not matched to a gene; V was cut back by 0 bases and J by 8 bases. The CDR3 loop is CASSQEREGQGLGYTF. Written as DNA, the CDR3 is TGCGCCAGCAGCCAAGAACGAGAAGGACAGGGCCTAGGCTACACCTTC.

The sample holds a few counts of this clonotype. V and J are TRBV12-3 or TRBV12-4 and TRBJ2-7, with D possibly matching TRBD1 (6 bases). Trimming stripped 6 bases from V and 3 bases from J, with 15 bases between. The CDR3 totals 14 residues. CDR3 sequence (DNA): TGTGCCAGCAGCCTACAGGGACCGGGCTACGAGCAGTACTTC. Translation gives CASSLQGPGYEQYF.

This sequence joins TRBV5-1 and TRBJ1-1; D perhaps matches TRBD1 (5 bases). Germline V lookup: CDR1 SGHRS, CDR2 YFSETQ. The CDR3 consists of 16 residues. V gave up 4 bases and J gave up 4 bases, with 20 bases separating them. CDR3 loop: CASSLGGPQAGTEAFF. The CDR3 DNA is TGCGCCAGCAGCCTGGGGGGACCCCAGGCGGGCACTGAAGCTTTCTTT.

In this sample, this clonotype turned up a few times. CDR3 region: CASTQGDRIYGYTF. DNA for the CDR3: TGTGCCAGCACCCAAGGGGACCGAATCTATGGCTACACCTTC. The rearrangement joins TRBV6-2 or TRBV6-3 to TRBJ1-2; tentatively, D is TRBD1 (5 bases). Trimming pared 7 bases from V and 4 bases from J, leaving 16 bases between. There are 14 residues in the CDR3. CDR1 and CDR2 from the germline V gene are MNHEY and SVGEGT.

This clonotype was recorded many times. The CDR3 sequence is CASTHSGNTIYF. Here the CDR3 DNA reads TGTGCCAGCACGCACTCTGGAAACACCATATATTTT. J is TRBJ1-3 and V is TRBV7-9; D gene ambiguous. The CDR3 runs 12 residues. Trimming stripped 7 bases from V and 0 bases from J, with 4 bases between. From germline, CDR1 is SEHNR and CDR2 FQNEAQ (reference sequence).